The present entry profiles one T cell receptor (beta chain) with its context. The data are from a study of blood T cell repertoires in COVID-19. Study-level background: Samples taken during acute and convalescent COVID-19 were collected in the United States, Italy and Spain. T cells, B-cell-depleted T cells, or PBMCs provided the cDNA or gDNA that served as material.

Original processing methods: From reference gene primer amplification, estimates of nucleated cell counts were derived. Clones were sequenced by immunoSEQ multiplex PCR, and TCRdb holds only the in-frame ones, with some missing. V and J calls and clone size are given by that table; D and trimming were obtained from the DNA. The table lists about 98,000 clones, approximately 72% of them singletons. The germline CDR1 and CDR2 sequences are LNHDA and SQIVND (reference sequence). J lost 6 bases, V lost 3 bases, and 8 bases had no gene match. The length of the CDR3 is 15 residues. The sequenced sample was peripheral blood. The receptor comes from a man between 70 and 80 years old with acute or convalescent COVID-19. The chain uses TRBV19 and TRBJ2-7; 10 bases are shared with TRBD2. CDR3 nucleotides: TGTGCCAGTAGTATTCTGGGACTAGCGATGGCCGAGCAGTACTTC. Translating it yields CASSILGLAMAEQYF.